The T cell receptor beta chain described here comes from a study of blood T cell repertoires in COVID-19. In the study overall: T cells, B-cell-depleted T cells, or PBMCs supplied cDNA or gDNA.

CDR3 size: 14 residues. The germline CDR1 and CDR2 sequences are SEHNR and FQNEAQ (reference sequence). Trimming pared 3 bases from V and 5 bases from J, leaving 13 bases between. Seattle patients were enrolled while actively infected and followed longitudinally. Source study methods: Scientists estimated how many nucleated cells there were by amplifying reference gene primers. Repertoires were generated with immunoSEQ multiplex PCR, while TCRdb's copy carries only in-frame clones and drops some. V, J and clone size were drawn from that table, and D and trimming were deduced from the DNA. Of about 150,000 clones listed, about 85% are singletons.

This sequence was found in a man aged 55 to 70 with COVID-19, enrolled during active disease. The V and J genes are TRBV7-9 and TRBJ1-1, with a possible D match to TRBD1 (6 bases). The sample taken for sequencing was peripheral blood. CDR3 residues: CASSFGGQGTEAFF. Here the CDR3 DNA reads TGTGCCAGCAGCTTTGGGGGCCAGGGGACTGAAGCTTTCTTT.